The source of this T cell receptor (beta chain) is a study of blood T cell repertoires in COVID-19. About the research overall: Material from acute and convalescent COVID-19 was sourced from the United States, Italy and Spain.

Germline V CDR1 and CDR2: SGHNT, YYREEE (reference sequence). With 0 bases clipped from V and 4 bases from J, the junction kept 4 bases outside the gene matches. The CDR3 spans 15 residues. TCRdb's table, derived via immunoSEQ multiplex PCR, lists solely in-frame clones and lacks some. The sample has about 240,000 clones, roughly 87% seen once. Remarks on this clone: The same CDR3 can be traced to other DNA sequences in this sample.

The rearrangement joins TRBV5-4 to TRBJ2-7; TRBD2 matches 10 bases. Sequencing input: peripheral blood. This clonotype was sampled from a man between 60 and 75 years old who had recovered from COVID-19. CDR3 nucleotide sequence: TGTGCCAGCAGCTTGGAGCTAGCGGGGGCTTACGAGCAGTACTTC. This gives the protein CASSLELAGAYEQYF.